The source of this T cell receptor beta chain is a study of cytomegalovirus exposure and HLA in healthy donors. TCRdb keeps only in-frame clones here, not all; method: immunoSEQ multiplex PCR. The sample carries over 200,000 clones, around 91% recorded once. This CDR3 region has 14 residues. With V trimmed by 6 bases and J by 3 bases, 7 bases remained unmatched. Germline V gene data show CDR1 as MDHEN and CDR2 as SYDVKM. Sequenced input: PBMCs. The genes are TRBV28 and TRBJ1-1; TRBD1 matches at 7 bases. This clonotype was sampled from a woman aged 18-35 years in good health and CMV-seronegative. This CDR3 reads CASRMTGTYTEAFF. The DNA of the CDR3 is TGTGCCAGCAGGATGACAGGGACCTACACTGAAGCTTTCTTT.